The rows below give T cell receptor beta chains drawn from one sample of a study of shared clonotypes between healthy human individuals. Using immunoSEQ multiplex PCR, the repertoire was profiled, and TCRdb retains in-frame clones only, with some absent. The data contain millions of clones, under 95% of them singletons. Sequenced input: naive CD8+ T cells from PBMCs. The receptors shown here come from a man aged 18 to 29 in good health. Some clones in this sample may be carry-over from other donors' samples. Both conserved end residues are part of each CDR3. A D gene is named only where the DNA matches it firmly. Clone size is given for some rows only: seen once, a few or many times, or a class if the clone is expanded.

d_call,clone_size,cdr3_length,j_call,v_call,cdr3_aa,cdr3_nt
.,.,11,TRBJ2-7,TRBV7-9,CASSGAHEQYF,TGTGCCAGCTCGGGGGCCCACGAGCAGTACTTC
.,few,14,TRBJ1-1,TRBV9,CASSVGLLDTEAFF,TGTGCCAGCAGCGTAGGGCTCCTGGACACTGAAGCTTTCTTT
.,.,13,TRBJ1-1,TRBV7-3,CASSLGLGGEAFF,TGTGCCAGCAGCTTAGGTTTGGGGGGTGAAGCTTTCTTT
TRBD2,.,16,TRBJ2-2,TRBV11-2,CASRTGGQGVTGELFF,TGTGCCAGCAGAACGGGGGGTCAGGGTGTTACCGGGGAGCTGTTTTTT
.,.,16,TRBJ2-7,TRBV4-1,CASSQPGTHSTYEQYF,TGCGCCAGCAGCCAACCCGGGACTCACTCAACCTACGAGCAGTACTTC
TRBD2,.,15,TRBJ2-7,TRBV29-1,CSVEEGTSGRSEQYF,TGCAGCGTTGAAGAGGGGACTAGCGGGAGAAGTGAGCAGTACTTC
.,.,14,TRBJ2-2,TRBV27,CASSGLASPGELFF,TGTGCCAGCAGTGGCTTAGCGAGTCCCGGGGAGCTGTTTTTT
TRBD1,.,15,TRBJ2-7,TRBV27,CASSASGTGLYEQYF,TGTGCCAGCAGTGCCTCCGGGACAGGTCTATACGAGCAGTACTTC
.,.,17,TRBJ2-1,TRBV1,CTSSPGGREGHFYEQFF,TGCACCAGCAGCCCCGGCGGGAGGGAGGGTCATTTTTATGAGCAGTTCTTC
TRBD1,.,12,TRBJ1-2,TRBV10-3,CAGETGNYGYTF,TGTGCCGGTGAGACAGGGAACTATGGCTACACCTTC
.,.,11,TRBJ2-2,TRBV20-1,CSADLTGELFF,TGCAGTGCGGACCTCACCGGGGAGCTGTTTTTT
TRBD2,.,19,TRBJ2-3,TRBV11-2,CASSLDPSLAGEGTDTQYF,TGTGCCAGCAGCTTAGATCCCAGTCTAGCGGGAGAGGGGACAGATACGCAGTATTTT
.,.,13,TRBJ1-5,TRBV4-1,CASSQDIRQPQHF,TGCGCCAGCAGCCAAGATATACGGCAGCCCCAGCATTTT
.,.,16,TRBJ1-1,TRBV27,CASSSRQGSLNLEAFF,TGTGCCAGCAGTTCCCGTCAGGGCAGTTTGAACCTTGAAGCTTTCTTT
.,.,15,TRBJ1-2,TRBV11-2,CASSSGGLPQGGYTF,TGTGCCAGCAGCTCCGGGGGCCTTCCCCAAGGTGGCTACACCTTC
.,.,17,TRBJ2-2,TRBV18,CASSRGRIGWNTGELFF,TGTGCCAGCTCACGGGGGCGGATCGGGTGGAACACCGGGGAGCTGTTTTTT
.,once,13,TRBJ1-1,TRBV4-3,CASSYDGGTEAFF,TGCGCCAGCAGCTATGACGGGGGGACTGAAGCTTTCTTT
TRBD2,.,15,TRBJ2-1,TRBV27,CASSSTSGLYNEQFF,TGTGCCAGCAGTTCGACTAGCGGTCTCTACAATGAGCAGTTCTTC
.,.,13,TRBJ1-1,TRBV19,CASRYFGGTEAFF,TGTGCCAGCCGTTATTTTGGCGGCACTGAAGCTTTCTTT
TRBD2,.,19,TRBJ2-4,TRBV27,CASSLAPSLARWVENIQYF,TGTGCCAGCAGTTTAGCCCCCTCACTAGCGAGATGGGTGGAAAACATTCAGTACTTC
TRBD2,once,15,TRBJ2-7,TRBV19,CASRSLREGLNEQYF,TGTGCCAGTAGGTCGTTGCGGGAGGGCCTGAACGAGCAGTACTTC
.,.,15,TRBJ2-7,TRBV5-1,CASSSTPGLAYEQYF,TGCGCCAGCAGCTCGACACCGGGACTTGCTTACGAGCAGTACTTC
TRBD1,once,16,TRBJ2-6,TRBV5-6,CASGPDRASGANVLTF,TGTGCCAGCGGACCAGACAGGGCCTCTGGGGCCAACGTCCTGACTTTC
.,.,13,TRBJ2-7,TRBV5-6,CASSLSGTYEQYF,TGTGCCAGCAGCTTGTCGGGGACCTACGAGCAGTACTTC
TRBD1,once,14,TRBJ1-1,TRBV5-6,CASSTGQGYTEAFF,TGTGCCAGCAGCACGGGACAGGGGTACACTGAAGCTTTCTTT
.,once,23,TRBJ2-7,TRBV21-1,CASSKMVQLLTSGSSDGSYEQYF,TGTGCCAGCAGCAAAATGGTACAACTCTTGACTAGCGGGAGTTCAGACGGATCCTACGAGCAGTACTTC
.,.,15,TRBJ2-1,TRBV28,CASSSRMLQGDEQFF,TGTGCCAGCAGTTCCCGTATGCTACAGGGCGATGAGCAGTTCTTC
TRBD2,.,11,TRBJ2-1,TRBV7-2,CASSDGLGRFF,TGTGCCAGCAGTGACGGACTAGGACGGTTCTTC
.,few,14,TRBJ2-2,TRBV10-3,CAISEGTNTGELFF,TGTGCCATCAGTGAAGGGACAAACACCGGGGAGCTGTTTTTT
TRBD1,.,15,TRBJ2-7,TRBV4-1,CASSQVPGQSYEQYF,TGCGCCAGCAGCCAAGTTCCGGGACAGTCCTACGAGCAGTACTTC
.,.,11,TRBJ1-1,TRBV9,CASSAGSEAFF,TGTGCCAGCAGCGCGGGGTCGGAAGCTTTCTTT
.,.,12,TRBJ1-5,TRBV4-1,CASSHPDQPQHF,TGCGCCAGCAGCCACCCCGATCAGCCCCAGCATTTT
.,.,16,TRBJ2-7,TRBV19,CASSEQEHEETYEQYF,TGTGCCAGTAGTGAACAGGAACACGAAGAGACCTACGAGCAGTACTTC
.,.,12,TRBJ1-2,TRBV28,CASSSENYGYTF,TGTGCCAGCAGTTCAGAAAACTATGGCTACACCTTC
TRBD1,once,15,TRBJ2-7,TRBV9,CASSATGGTIYEQYF,TGTGCCAGCAGCGCGACAGGGGGCACGATATACGAGCAGTACTTC
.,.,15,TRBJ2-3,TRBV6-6,CASSYSTGSTDTQYF,TGTGCCAGCAGTTACTCGACCGGGTCCACAGATACGCAGTATTTT
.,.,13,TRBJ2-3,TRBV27,CASSFPAADTQYF,TGTGCCAGCAGTTTCCCAGCCGCAGATACGCAGTATTTT
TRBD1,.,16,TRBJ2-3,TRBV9,CASSEGDRAHTDTQYF,TGTGCCAGCAGCGAGGGGGACAGGGCCCACACAGATACGCAGTATTTT
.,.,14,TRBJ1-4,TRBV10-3,CAISGSTLNEKLFF,TGTGCCATCAGTGGGTCAACCTTAAATGAAAAACTGTTTTTT
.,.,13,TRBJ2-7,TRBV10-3,CAISESSRYEQYF,TGTGCCATCAGTGAGTCTAGTCGCTACGAGCAGTACTTC
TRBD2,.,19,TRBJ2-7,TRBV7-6,CASSLASSLAGEDNYEQYF,TGTGCCAGCAGCTTAGCGTCCAGCCTAGCGGGAGAGGATAACTACGAGCAGTACTTC
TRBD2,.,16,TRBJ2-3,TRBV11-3,CASSGGLAGGTDTQYF,TGTGCCAGCAGCGGGGGACTAGCGGGAGGCACAGATACGCAGTATTTT
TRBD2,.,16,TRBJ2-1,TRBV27,CATQSSGRPRYNEQFF,TGTGCCACTCAAAGCAGCGGGAGGCCTCGTTACAATGAGCAGTTCTTC
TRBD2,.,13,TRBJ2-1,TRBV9,CASSVDLAGEQFF,TGTGCCAGCAGCGTAGATCTAGCGGGAGAGCAGTTCTTC
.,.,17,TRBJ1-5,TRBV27,CASSLTPPVTSNQPQHF,TGTGCCAGCAGTTTAACCCCACCAGTGACTAGCAATCAGCCCCAGCATTTT
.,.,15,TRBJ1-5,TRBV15,CATSRSGGSNQPQHF,TGTGCCACCAGCAGGTCGGGGGGCAGCAATCAGCCCCAGCATTTT
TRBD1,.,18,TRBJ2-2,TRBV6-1,CASSEGPGGVYGTGELFF,TGTGCCAGCAGTGAAGGGCCAGGGGGAGTTTATGGCACCGGGGAGCTGTTTTTT
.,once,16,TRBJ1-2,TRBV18,CASSLVDRDKNYGYTF,TGTGCCAGCTCACTAGTCGACCGGGACAAGAACTATGGCTACACCTTC
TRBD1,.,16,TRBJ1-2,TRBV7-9,CASSLAIGTAFYGYTF,TGTGCCAGCAGCTTAGCTATAGGGACAGCCTTCTATGGCTACACCTTC
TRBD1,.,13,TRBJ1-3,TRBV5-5,CASRGTAGNTIYF,TGTGCCAGCAGAGGGACAGCAGGAAACACCATATATTTT
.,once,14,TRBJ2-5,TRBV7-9,CASSLAGGQETQYF,TGTGCCAGCAGCTTAGCCGGAGGCCAAGAGACCCAGTACTTC
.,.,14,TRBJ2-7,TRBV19,CASSILASSYEQYF,TGTGCCAGTAGTATTCTAGCGAGCTCCTACGAGCAGTACTTC
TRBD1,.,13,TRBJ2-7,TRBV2,CASRTGQGYEQYF,TGTGCCAGCAGAACGGGACAGGGGTACGAGCAGTACTTC
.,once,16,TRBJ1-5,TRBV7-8,CASSSAGPYSNQPQHF,TGTGCCAGCAGCTCAGCGGGCCCTTATAGCAATCAGCCCCAGCATTTT
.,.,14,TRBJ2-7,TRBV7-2,CASSTGQRSYEQYF,TGTGCCAGCAGCACAGGACAGCGTTCCTACGAGCAGTACTTC